This T cell receptor (beta chain) was observed in a study of blood T cells in healthy people across ages (dated by TCRdb to 2013 to 2016). Regarding the study in general: In model experiments, template switching captured about one uniquely barcoded TCR beta cDNA molecule for every two T cells. Using deep sequencing normalized with unique cDNA molecular identifiers, the study measured how TCR beta repertoire diversity changes with age. To avoid experimental bias, donors of different ages were distributed randomly across sequencing lanes. For two donors (one aged 18 to 29 and one aged 80 or older), the study analyzed two additional independent replicas of 1 million unique cDNA reads from the same blood draw. Donors were grouped into four age groups: young (average roughly 15 years), middle-aged (about 38), aged (62) and long-lived (about 82).

CDR3 length: 15 amino acids, cysteine to phenylalanine. Only the CDR3 part of the read is kept: 45 bases, read in frame from the first base. Taken from the germline V gene, the CDR1 and CDR2 loops are MNHEY and SVGAGI. A distance of 19 bases separates the germline ends of V and J, which lose 4 bases and 7 bases respectively. On this clonotype: Its antigen is currently not known. Within one base of it there is no much larger clone, and no base qualities were kept.

The protocol used for the library was 5' RACE. A second PCR of about 6 to 11 cycles was performed with a sample-barcoded 5' primer and a J-beta primer mix. A unique molecular identifier was introduced onto each TCR beta cDNA molecule by a template-switch 5' adaptor carrying 12 random nucleotides. Each sample yielded at least 2.5 million CDR3-containing paired-end reads. All of the RNA was converted into first-strand cDNA using the Mint cDNA synthesis kit, with a TRBC-specific oligonucleotide serving as the primer. All cDNA was treated with uracil-DNA glycosylase and then went through a first 18-cycle PCR with the universal primers M1SS and BC2_uni_R. Concerning the study's data processing: Normalization of each sample was performed by random selection of 1 million high-quality reads, each carrying a distinct molecular identifier. Reads sharing molecular identifiers were discarded rather than binned into consensus sequences. MiTCR, with a Q25 quality threshold and the strictest error-elimination algorithm, was used for CDR3 identification, clonotype clustering and error correction. Lower-bound total TCR beta diversity was estimated with a nonparametric unseen species model using Euler transformation. TCRdb reprocessing: public reads trimmed at Q25 with fastp, clones called with MiXCR, in-frame beta chains kept. Every CDR3 protein is listed once, alongside the most common genes and DNA of its rows. Here the V and J calls rest on TCRdb's processing, not on the authors' analysis. The sample table holds approximately 2,000,000 distinct CDR3 sequences, of which about two fifths were seen once. The ten largest clones capture around 23% of the sample.

The donors were a few dozen Caucasian individuals from Russia, aged roughly 6 to 100 years, who were systemically healthy. Around 9.9 milliliters of peripheral blood were collected from each donor into EDTA-treated Vacutainer tubes. Ficoll-Paque density-gradient centrifugation was used to isolate PBMCs, with at least 7 million per sample. Trizol reagent was used to extract total RNA from the PBMCs, yielding at least 5 micrograms per sample. Naive CD45RAhigh/CD27high T cell percentages were measured by flow cytometry on a PBMC aliquot from every donor. Study-level results and caveats: The CMV infection status of donors was not known, potentially confounding age-related changes in expanded clonotypes. Compared with the aged group, the long-lived group had more naive CD4+ T cells, fewer expanded clones and increased TCR diversity, a pattern suggesting age selection. A strong correlation was found between observed TCR beta diversity and the percentage of naive T cells measured by flow cytometry. Since profiling was done on bulk unsorted PBMCs, naive and antigen-experienced compartments could not be conclusively compared. As age increased, observed TCR beta diversity per million T cells dropped in a roughly linear way, and a significant reduction was already evident by age about 40. Estimates of total diversity from one million sequenced T cells were regarded as lower bounds and underestimates.

The rearranged chain carries TRBV6-5 and TRBJ1-2, with a tentative D gene TRBD1 over 6 matching bases. The TCR sequence derives from a human donor in good health. The sequencing sample was made of blood. The bases are TGTGCCAGCAGTTTTCGACCCGGGACACCCGGTGGCTACACCTTC. Its translation is CASSFRPGTPGGYTF.